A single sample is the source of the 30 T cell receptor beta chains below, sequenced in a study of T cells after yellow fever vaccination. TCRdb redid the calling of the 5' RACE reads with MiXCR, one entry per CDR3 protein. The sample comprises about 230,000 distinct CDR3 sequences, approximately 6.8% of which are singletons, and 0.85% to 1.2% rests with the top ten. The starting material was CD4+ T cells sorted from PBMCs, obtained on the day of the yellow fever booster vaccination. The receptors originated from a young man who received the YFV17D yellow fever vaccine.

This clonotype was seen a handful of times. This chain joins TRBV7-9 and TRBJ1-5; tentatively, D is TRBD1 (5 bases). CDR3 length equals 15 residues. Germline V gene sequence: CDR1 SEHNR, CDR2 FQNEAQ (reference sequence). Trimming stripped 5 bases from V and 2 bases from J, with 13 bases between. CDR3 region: CASSVGVVGNQPQHF. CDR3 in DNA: TGTGCCAGCAGCGTAGGGGTGGTAGGCAATCAGCCCCAGCATTTT.

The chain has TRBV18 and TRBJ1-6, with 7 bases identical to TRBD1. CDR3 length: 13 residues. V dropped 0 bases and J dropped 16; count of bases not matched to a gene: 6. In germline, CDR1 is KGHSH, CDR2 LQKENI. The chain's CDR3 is CASSPPNRGPLHF. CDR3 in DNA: TGTGCCAGCTCACCACCAAACAGGGGCCCTCTCCACTTT.

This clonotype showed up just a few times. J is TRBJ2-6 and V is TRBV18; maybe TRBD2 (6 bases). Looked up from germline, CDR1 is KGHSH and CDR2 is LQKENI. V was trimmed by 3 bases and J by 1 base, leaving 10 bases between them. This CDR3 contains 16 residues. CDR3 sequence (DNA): TGTGCCAGCTCACCTACTAGCCTATCTGGGGCCAACGTCCTGACTTTC. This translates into CASSPTSLSGANVLTF.

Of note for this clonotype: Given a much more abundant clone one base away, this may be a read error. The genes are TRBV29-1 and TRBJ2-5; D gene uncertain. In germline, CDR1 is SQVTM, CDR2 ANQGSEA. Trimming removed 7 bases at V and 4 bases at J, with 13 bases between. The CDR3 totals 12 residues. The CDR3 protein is CSALAGIETQYF. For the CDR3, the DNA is TGCAGCGCCCTCGCTGGAATAGAGACCCAGTACTTC.

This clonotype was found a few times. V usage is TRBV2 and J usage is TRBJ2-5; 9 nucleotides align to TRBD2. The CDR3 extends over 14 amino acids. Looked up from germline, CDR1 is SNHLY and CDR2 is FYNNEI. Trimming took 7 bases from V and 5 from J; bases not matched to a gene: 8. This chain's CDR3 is CASKQLAGLETQYF. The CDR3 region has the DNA TGTGCCAGCAAGCAGCTAGCGGGATTGGAGACCCAGTACTTC.

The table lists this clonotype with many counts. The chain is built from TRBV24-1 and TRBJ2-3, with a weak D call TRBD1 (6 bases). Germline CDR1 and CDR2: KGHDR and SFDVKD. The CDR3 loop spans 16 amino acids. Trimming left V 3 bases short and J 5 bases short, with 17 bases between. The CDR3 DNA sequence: TGTGCCACCAGTGATCCGAGGGGCCAGGGGTTAGATACGCAGTATTTT. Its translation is CATSDPRGQGLDTQYF.

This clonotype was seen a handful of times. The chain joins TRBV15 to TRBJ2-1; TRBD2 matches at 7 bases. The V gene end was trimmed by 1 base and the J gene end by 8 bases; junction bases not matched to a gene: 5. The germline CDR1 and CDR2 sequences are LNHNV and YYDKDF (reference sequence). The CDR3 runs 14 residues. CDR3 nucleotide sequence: TGTGCCACCAGCAGAGGCCGGGGGGAATATGAGCAGTTCTTC. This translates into CATSRGRGEYEQFF.

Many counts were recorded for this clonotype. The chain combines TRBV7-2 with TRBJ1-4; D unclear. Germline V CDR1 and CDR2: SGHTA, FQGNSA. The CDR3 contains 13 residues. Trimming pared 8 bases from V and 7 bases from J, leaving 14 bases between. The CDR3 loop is CASSLSHSEKLFF. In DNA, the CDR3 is TGTGCCAGCTCCCTAAGCCATAGTGAAAAACTGTTTTTT. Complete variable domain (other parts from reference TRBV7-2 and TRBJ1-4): GAGVSQSPSNKVTEKGKDVELRCDPISGHTALYWYRQSLGQGLEFLIYFQGNSAPDKSGLPSDRFSAERTGGSVSTLTIQRTQQEDSAVYLCASSLSHSEKLFFGSGTQLSVL.

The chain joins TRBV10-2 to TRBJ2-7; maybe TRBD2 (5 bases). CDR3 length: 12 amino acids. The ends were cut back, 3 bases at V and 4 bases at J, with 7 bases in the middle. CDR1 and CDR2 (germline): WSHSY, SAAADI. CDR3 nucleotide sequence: TGCGCCAGCAGTGACGAGGGATACGAGCAGTACTTC. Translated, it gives CASSDEGYEQYF.

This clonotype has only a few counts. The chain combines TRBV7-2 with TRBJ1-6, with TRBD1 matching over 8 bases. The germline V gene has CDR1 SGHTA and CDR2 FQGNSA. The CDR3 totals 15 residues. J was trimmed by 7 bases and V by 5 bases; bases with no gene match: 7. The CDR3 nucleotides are TGTGCCAGCAGCACCCGACAGGGGCGGAATTCACCCCTCCACTTT. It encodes CASSTRQGRNSPLHF.

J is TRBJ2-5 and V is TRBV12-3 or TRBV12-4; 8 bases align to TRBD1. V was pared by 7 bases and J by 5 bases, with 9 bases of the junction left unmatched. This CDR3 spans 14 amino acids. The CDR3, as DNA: TGTGCCAGCACCCCGACAGGGGCGGGGGAGACCCAGTACTTC. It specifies CASTPTGAGETQYF.

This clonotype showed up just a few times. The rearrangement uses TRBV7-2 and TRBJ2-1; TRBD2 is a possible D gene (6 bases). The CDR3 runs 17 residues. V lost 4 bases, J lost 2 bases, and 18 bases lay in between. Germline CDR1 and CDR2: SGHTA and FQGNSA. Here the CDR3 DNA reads TGTGCCAGCAGCTCGAACCCCCTAGCGTATCCCTACAATGAGCAGTTCTTC. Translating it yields CASSSNPLAYPYNEQFF.

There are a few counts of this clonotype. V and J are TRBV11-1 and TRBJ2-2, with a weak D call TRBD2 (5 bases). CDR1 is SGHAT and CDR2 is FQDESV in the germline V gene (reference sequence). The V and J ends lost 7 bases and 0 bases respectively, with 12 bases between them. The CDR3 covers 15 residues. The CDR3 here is CASTASPTNTGELFF. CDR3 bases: TGTGCCAGCACCGCTAGCCCAACGAACACCGGGGAGCTGTTTTTT.

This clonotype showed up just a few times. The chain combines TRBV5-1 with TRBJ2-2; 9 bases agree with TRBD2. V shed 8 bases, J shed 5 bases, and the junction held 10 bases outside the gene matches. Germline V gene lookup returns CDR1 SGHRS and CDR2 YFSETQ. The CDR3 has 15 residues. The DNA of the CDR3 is TGCGCCAGTGAGCGGGAGGCCCCCCGGACCGGGGAGCTGTTTTTT. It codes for CASEREAPRTGELFF.

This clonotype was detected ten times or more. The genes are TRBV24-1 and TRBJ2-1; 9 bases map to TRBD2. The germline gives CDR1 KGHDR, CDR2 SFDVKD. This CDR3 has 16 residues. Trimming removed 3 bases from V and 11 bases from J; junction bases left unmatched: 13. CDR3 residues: CATSDGAGLAFRKQFF. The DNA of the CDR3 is TGTGCCACCAGTGATGGCGCGGGACTAGCATTCCGAAAGCAGTTCTTC.

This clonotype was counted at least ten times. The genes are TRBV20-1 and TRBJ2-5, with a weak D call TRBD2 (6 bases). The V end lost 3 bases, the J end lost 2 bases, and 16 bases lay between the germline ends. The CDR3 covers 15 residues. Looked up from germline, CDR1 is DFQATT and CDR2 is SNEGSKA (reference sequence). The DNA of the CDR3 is TGCAGTGCTAGCGGGAGCGCAAGCATTCAAGAGACCCAGTACTTC. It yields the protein CSASGSASIQETQYF.

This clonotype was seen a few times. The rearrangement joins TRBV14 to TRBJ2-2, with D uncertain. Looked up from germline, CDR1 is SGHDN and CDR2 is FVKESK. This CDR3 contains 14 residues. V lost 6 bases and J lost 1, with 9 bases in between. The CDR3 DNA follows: TGTGCCAGCAGAAGCGTTCTGAACACCGGGGAGCTGTTTTTT. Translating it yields CASRSVLNTGELFF.

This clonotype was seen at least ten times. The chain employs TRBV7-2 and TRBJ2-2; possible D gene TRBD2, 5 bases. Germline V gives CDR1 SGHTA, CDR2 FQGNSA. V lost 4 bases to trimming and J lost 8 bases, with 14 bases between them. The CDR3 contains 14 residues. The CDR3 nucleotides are TGTGCCAGCAGCTCGGGATCCGGATCGGGGGAGCTGTTTTTT. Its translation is CASSSGSGSGELFF.

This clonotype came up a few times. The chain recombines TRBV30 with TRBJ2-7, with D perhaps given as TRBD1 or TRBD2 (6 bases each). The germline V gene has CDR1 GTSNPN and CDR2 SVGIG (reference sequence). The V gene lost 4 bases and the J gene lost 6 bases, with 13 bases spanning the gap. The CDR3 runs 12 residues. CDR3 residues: CAWNREVREQYF. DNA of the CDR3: TGTGCCTGGAACAGGGAGGTTCGCGAGCAGTACTTC.

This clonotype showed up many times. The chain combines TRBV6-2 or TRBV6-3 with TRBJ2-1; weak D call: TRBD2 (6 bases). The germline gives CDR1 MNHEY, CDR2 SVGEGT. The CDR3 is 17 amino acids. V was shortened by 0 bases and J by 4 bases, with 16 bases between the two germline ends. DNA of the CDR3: TGTGCCAGCAGTTACTCCGGGACGGGAGTAATTTACAATGAGCAGTTCTTC. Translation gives CASSYSGTGVIYNEQFF.

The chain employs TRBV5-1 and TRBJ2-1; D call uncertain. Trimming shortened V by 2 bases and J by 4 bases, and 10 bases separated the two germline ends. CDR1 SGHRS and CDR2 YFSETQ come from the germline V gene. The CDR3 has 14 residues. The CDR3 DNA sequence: TGCGCCAGCAGCTTATCGGCGCGTTACAATGAGCAGTTCTTC. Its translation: CASSLSARYNEQFF.

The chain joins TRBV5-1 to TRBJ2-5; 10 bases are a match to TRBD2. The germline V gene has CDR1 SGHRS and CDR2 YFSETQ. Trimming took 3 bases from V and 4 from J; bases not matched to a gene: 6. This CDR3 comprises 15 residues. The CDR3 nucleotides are TGCGCCAGCAGCTGGCTAGCGGGAGATGGAGAGACCCAGTACTTC. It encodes CASSWLAGDGETQYF.

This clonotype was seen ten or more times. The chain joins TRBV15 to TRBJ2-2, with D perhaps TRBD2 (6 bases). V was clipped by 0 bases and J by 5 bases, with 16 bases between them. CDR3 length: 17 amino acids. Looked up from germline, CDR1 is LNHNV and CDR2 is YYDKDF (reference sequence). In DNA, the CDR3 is TGTGCCACCAGCAGAGATAGGAACGGGAGTTATACCGGGGAGCTGTTTTTT. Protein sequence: CATSRDRNGSYTGELFF.

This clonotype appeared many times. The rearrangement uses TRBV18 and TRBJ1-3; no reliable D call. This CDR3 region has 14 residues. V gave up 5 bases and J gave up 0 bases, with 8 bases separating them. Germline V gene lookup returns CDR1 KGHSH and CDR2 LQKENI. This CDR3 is CASSRRDSGNTIYF. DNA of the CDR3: TGTGCCAGCTCAAGACGGGACTCTGGAAACACCATATATTTT. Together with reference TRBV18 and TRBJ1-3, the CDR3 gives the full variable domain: NAGVMQNPRHLVRRRGQEARLRCSPMKGHSHVYWYRQLPEEGLKFMVYLQKENIIDESGMPKERFSAEFPKEGPSILRIQQVVRGDSAAYFCASSRRDSGNTIYFGEGSWLTVV.

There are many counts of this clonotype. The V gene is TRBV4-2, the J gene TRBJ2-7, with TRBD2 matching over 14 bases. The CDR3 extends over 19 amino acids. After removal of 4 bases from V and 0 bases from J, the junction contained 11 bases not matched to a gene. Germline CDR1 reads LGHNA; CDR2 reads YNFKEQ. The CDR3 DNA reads TGTGCCAGCAGCCCGAGACTAGCGGGAGGGCCCTCGTTCTCCTACGAGCAGTACTTC. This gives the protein CASSPRLAGGPSFSYEQYF.

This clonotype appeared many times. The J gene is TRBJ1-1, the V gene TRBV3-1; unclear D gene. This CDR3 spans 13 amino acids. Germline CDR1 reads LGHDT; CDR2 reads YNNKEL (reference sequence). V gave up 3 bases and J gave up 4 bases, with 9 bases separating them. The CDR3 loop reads CASSQMGGTEAFF. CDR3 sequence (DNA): TGTGCCAGCAGCCAGATGGGAGGCACTGAAGCTTTCTTT.

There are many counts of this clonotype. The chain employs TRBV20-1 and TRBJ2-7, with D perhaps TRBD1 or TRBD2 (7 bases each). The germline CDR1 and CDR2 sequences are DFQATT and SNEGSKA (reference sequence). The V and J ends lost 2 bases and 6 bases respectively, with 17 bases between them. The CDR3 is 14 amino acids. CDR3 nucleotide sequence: TGCAGTGCTAGACGGGGGGCGCAGGGGGTCGAGCAGTACTTC. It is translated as CSARRGAQGVEQYF.

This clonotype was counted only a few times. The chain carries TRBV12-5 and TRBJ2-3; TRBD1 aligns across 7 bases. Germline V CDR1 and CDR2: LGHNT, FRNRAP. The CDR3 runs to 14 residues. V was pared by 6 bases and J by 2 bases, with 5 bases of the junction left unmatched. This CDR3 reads CASGQGGSTDTQYF. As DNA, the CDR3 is TGTGCTAGTGGCCAAGGGGGCTCCACAGATACGCAGTATTTT.

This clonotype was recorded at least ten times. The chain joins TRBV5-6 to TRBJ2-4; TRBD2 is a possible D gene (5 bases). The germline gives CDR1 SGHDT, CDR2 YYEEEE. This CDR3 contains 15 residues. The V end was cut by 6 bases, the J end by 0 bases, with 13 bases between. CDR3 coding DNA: TGTGCCAGCAAACCCGGGGATTTAGCCAAAAACATTCAGTACTTC. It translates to CASKPGDLAKNIQYF.

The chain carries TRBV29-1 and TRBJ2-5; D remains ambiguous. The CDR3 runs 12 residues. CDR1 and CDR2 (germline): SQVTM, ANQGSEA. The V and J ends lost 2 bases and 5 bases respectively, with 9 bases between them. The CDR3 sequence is CSVEPGRETQYF. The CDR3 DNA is TGCAGCGTTGAACCTGGGCGGGAGACCCAGTACTTC.